This TCR beta chain originates from a study of blood T cell repertoires in COVID-19 (dated by TCRdb to 2018 to 2021). Describing the broader study: Samples from collaborators originated in the United States, Italy and Spain and spanned both the acute and convalescent phases of COVID-19. The prospective study material was composed of cDNA or gDNA derived from T cells, B-cell-depleted T cells, or PBMCs. The dataset comprised deeply sampled blood TCRbeta repertoires from subjects exposed to, actively infected with, or recovered from COVID-19. The repertoires were released in a freely available public database meant as a resource for research on the immune response to SARS-CoV-2. Samples came from the ongoing ImmuneRACE study (first 160 participants) plus 1,254 subjects from 6 global collaborators. Sample metadata almost always included a de-identified subject ID, COVID-19 status, age in years and sex. Where available, HLA class I and class II types were obtained from metadata supplied by the sample provider rather than from assay-based typing. Summary of the overall study and its limitations: The amount of clinical and demographic metadata varied by source and participant and was provided uncurated.

In the prospective study, participants were about 18 to 95 years old, resided in fewer than 25 geographic areas of the United States, and were enrolled through a virtual design. Cohort assignment in the prospective study relied on participant-reported clinical history from a screening survey and a study questionnaire. Recovered participants in ImmuneRACE Cohort 3 were defined as having two consecutive negative NP/OP PCR tests, clearance from a healthcare professional, or resolution of symptoms. In the prospective study, mobile phlebotomists collected whole blood, serum and a nasopharyngeal or oropharyngeal swab from each participant. Participants in the prospective study had the option to provide additional blood draws and questionnaires over a roughly 2-month period. Before DNA extraction, prospective study blood samples were shipped either frozen or at room temperature. CDR1 is given as MNHEY and CDR2 as SMNVEV, both from the germline V gene (reference sequence). From cysteine to phenylalanine, the CDR3 is 15 amino acids long. Of the read, only the CDR3 DNA is kept; its 45 bases are in frame from base 1. The V end gives up 5 bases and the J end 10 bases, leaving 7 bases in the junction not matched to a gene.

Note on this clone: It lacks a known antigen. Per-nucleotide qualities are absent, and no much larger clonotype sits a single base away.

TCRbeta CDR3 regions were amplified from genomic DNA by means of the immunoSEQ Assay, a bias-controlled multiplex PCR. The source study handled its data this way. Within the assay, amplification of reference gene primers was used to estimate how many nucleated cells each sample contained. To quantify the absolute abundance of each unique TCRbeta CDR3 rearrangement, sequence reads were collapsed and filtered. Productive Simpson clonality was computed per sample as the square root of Simpson's diversity index over productive rearrangements. Entries here come from immuneACCESS through TCRdb and include only in-frame sequences with V and J called. Some clones fail to appear in such tables; in the studies checked, an unresolved V gene covers under half of the shortfall, and the cause of the remainder is unknown. For V, J and clone size, that table is used; D and trimming come from the DNA. The sample records hundreds of thousands of clones, over 75% of which are singletons. The top ten clones comprise approximately 8.8% of the sample.

Sequenced input: PBMCs or T cells enriched from blood (not recorded which). The source of this sequence is a middle-aged woman who had recovered from COVID-19. The rearranged segments are TRBV27 and TRBJ1-6; 11 bases in the middle match TRBD1. The DNA sequence is given as TGTGCCAGCAGTCCCGGGACAGGGGGAAGGTCACCCCTCCACTTT. The resulting protein is CASSPGTGGRSPLHF.